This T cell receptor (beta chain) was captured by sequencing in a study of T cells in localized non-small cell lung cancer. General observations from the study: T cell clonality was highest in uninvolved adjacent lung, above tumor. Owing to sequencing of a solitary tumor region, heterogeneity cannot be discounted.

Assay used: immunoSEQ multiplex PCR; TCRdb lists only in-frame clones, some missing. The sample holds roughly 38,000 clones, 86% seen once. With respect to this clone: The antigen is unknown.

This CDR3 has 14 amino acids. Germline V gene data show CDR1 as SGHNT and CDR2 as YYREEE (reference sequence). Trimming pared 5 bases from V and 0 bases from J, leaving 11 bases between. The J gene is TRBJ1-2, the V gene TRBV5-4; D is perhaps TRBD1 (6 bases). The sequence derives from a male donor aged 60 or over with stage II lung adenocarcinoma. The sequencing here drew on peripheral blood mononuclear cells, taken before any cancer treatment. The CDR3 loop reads CASRLQGTNYGYTF. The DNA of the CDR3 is TGTGCCAGCAGGCTACAGGGAACTAACTATGGCTACACCTTC.